The 31 T cell receptor beta chains below all came from one sample that was sequenced in a study of blood T cells in healthy people across ages. Primers used in a second PCR of roughly 6 to 11 cycles were a sample-barcoded 5' primer and a J-beta primer mix. TCRdb independently ran MiXCR on the 5' RACE reads; one entry per CDR3 protein. The data show around 870,000 distinct CDR3 sequences, 29% seen once. Specimen: blood. These receptors originate from a woman older than 75 in good health.

This clonotype was seen a handful of times. The chain has TRBV18 and TRBJ2-5; D is ambiguous. The CDR3 loop spans 13 amino acids. CDR1 is KGHSH, CDR2 LQKENI, per germline. V lost 4 bases, J lost 5 bases, and 11 bases lay in between. The DNA for the CDR3 is TGTGCCAGCTCACAAGGGATTGTTGAGACCCAGTACTTC. This gives the protein CASSQGIVETQYF.

Only one count was recorded for this clonotype. This may come from a read error, since a much larger clone is one base off. J is TRBJ2-3 and V is TRBV7-9; D is uncertain. The CDR3 has 14 residues. Trimming cost V 8 bases and J 0 bases, with 12 bases left between them. Germline values: CDR1 SEHNR, CDR2 FQNEAQ (reference sequence). The CDR3 here is CASGQGSSTDTQYF. The CDR3 DNA sequence: TGTGCCAGCGGGCAAGGGTCTAGCACAGATACGCAGTATTTT.

The genes are TRBV12-5 and TRBJ2-4; TRBD2 agrees at 9 bases. The J call may be incorrect, as the DNA end agrees better with TRBJ2-5. CDR1 LGHNT and CDR2 FRNRAP come from the germline V gene. CDR3 length equals 14 residues. CDR3 nucleotide sequence: TGTGCTAGTGGCGAAGCGGGAGGTAAAGAGACCCAGTACTTC. Protein sequence: CASGEAGGKETQYF.

CDR3 loop: CASRDRDRVYGYTF. DNA for the CDR3: TGTGCCAGCAGAGATCGGGACAGGGTCTATGGCTACACCTTC. The genes are TRBV6-5 and TRBJ1-2; 9 nucleotides align to TRBD1. The CDR3 is 14 amino acids. With 6 bases clipped from V and 4 bases from J, the junction kept 6 bases outside the gene matches. Germline V gene sequence: CDR1 MNHEY, CDR2 SVGAGI.

Notes on this clonotype: A much larger clonotype is one base distant, so this may be a read error. The chain carries TRBV28 and TRBJ2-4; D uncertain. Trimming left V 8 bases short and J 5 bases short, with 16 bases between. Germline lookup yields CDR1 MDHEN and CDR2 SYDVKM. The CDR3 contains 14 residues. The DNA of the CDR3 is TGTGCCAGCGGGGTGGGGTACGGCGAAAACATTCAGTACTTC. This gives the protein CASGVGYGENIQYF.

In the case of this clonotype: A much larger clone differs by one base, so this may be a read error. The chain uses TRBV12-5 and TRBJ2-3; TRBD1 is a possible D gene (6 bases). Germline V gives CDR1 LGHNT, CDR2 FRNRAP. CDR3 length: 13 residues. The CDR3 nucleotides are TGTGCTAGTGGTTTACGGGACACAGATACGCGGTATTTT. Its protein product is CASGLRDTDTRYF.

A word on this clonotype: At one boundary the junction diverges from the germline segment, which might be a read error. This chain connects TRBV20-1 to TRBJ1-3; D is ambiguous. This CDR3 region has 12 residues. Germline CDR1 is DFQATT and CDR2 is SNEGSKA (reference sequence). The CDR3 sequence: CSATGSGNTRYF. The CDR3 coding sequence is TGCAGTGCTACAGGCTCTGGAAACACCAGATATTTT.

This clonotype was found a few times. V gene TRBV19 combines with J gene TRBJ2-1; D not certain. The germline CDR1 and CDR2 sequences are LNHDA and SQIVND (reference sequence). This CDR3 spans 15 amino acids. V was clipped by 7 bases and J by 4 bases, with 17 bases between them. The CDR3 sequence: CASKIGVGQYNEQFF. The CDR3 nucleotides are TGTGCCAGTAAAATTGGAGTGGGCCAGTACAATGAGCAGTTCTTC.

V usage is TRBV29-1 and J usage is TRBJ1-6; D is perhaps TRBD1 (5 bases). The CDR3 contains 14 residues. V lost 2 bases to trimming and J lost 10 bases, with 15 bases between them. Germline assignment: CDR1 SQVTM and CDR2 ANQGSEA. The CDR3 is CSVESGGPGSPLHF. The CDR3 DNA is TGCAGCGTTGAATCAGGAGGTCCAGGGTCACCCCTCCACTTT. Full variable domain (outside the CDR3, taken from reference TRBV29-1 and TRBJ1-6): SAVISQKPSRDICQRGTSLTIQCQVDSQVTMMFWYRQQPGQSLTLIATANQGSEATYESGFVIDKFPISRPNLTFSTLTVSNMSPEDSSIYLCSVESGGPGSPLHFGNGTRLTVT.

The rearrangement links TRBV6-6 to TRBJ2-2; 7 bases agree with TRBD1. The V segment lost 5 bases and the J segment 2 bases; nucleotides outside the gene matches: 8. The length of the CDR3 is 16 residues. Germline lookup yields CDR1 MNHNY and CDR2 SVGAGI (reference sequence). The CDR3 DNA reads as TGTGCCAGCAGTCTCGGGAACAGGGGAAACACCGGGGAGCTGTTTTTT. This sequence encodes CASSLGNRGNTGELFF.

V and J are TRBV7-2 and TRBJ2-3, with 7 bases matching TRBD2. V lost 3 bases and J lost 2; bases outside the gene matches: 8. Germline CDR1 SGHTA, CDR2 FQGNSA. This CDR3 comprises 16 residues. CDR3: CASSLSAGTITDTQYF. The CDR3 region has the DNA TGTGCCAGCAGCTTGTCGGCAGGGACTATCACAGATACGCAGTATTTT.

In this sample, this clonotype turned up many times. The rearrangement links TRBV7-9 to TRBJ2-1; D assignment may be TRBD1 or TRBD2 (5 bases each). Trimming took off 3 bases at V and 3 bases at J, with 15 bases between the two ends. CDR1 and CDR2 (germline): SEHNR, FQNEAQ (reference sequence). This CDR3 is 16 amino acids long. The CDR3 loop reads CASSLIGTGLYNEQFF. The CDR3 coding sequence is TGTGCCAGCAGCTTGATAGGAACGGGGCTCTACAATGAGCAGTTCTTC.

This clonotype was observed a handful of times. CDR3 nucleotides: TGTGCCAGCAGCGATTCCGGGACAGGGTTCGGCTACACCTTC. Translated: CASSDSGTGFGYTF. The rearrangement links TRBV7-9 to TRBJ1-2; 9 bases align to TRBD1. Germline V gives CDR1 SEHNR, CDR2 FQNEAQ (reference sequence). The CDR3 length is 14 residues. Trimming at V came to 5 bases and at J to 8 bases, leaving 9 bases not matched to a gene.

The chain recombines TRBV7-9 with TRBJ2-2, with TRBD1 matching 10 bases. Losses at the gene ends were 5 bases for V and 1 base for J; bases not matched to a gene: 4. Germline assignment: CDR1 SEHNR and CDR2 FQNEAQ (reference sequence). This CDR3 has 16 residues. The CDR3 loop is CASSPDRGRNTGELFF. In DNA form, the CDR3 reads TGTGCCAGCAGCCCGGACAGGGGGAGGAACACCGGGGAGCTGTTTTTT.

This clonotype showed up just a few times. The chain is built from TRBV27 and TRBJ2-3; 15 bases align to TRBD2. Looked up from germline, CDR1 is MNHEY and CDR2 is SMNVEV (reference sequence). The CDR3 consists of 17 residues. J was trimmed by 2 bases and V by 3 bases; bases with no gene match: 3. CDR3 nucleotide sequence: TGTGCCAGCAGTTTTCGGACTAGCGGGGGGGTCACAGATACGCAGTATTTT. Amino acid sequence: CASSFRTSGGVTDTQYF.

This clonotype has a handful of counts. The chain is built from TRBV5-1 and TRBJ1-4, with 8 bases lining up with TRBD1. The CDR3 spans 15 residues. Germline-derived CDR1 and CDR2 are SGHRS and YFSETQ. Trimming removed 4 bases from V and 4 bases from J; junction bases left unmatched: 6. The CDR3 DNA sequence: TGCGCCAGCAGCCCAGGACAGGGAATTAATGAAAAACTGTTTTTT. This sequence encodes CASSPGQGINEKLFF.

This clonotype was counted ten times or more. V usage is TRBV10-2 and J usage is TRBJ2-7; the match to TRBD2 covers 12 bases. The CDR3 runs 15 residues. V lost 6 bases, J lost 2 bases, and 5 bases stayed unmatched. Germline V CDR1 and CDR2: WSHSY, SAAADI. The CDR3 sequence is CASSELAGGPYEQYF. DNA for the CDR3: TGCGCCAGCAGCGAACTAGCGGGGGGCCCCTACGAGCAGTACTTC.

This clonotype was observed at least ten times. Here the CDR3 reads CSASPGVGQPQHF. CDR3 DNA sequence: TGCAGTGCTAGTCCAGGGGTGGGTCAGCCCCAGCATTTT. The genes are TRBV20-1 and TRBJ1-5, with D possibly matching TRBD1 (6 bases). V lost 3 bases and J 6 bases, leaving 12 bases between the germline ends. The CDR3 runs 13 residues. From germline, CDR1 is DFQATT and CDR2 SNEGSKA (reference sequence).

This clonotype was seen a few times. V and J are TRBV28 and TRBJ1-2; D remains ambiguous. The ends were cut back, 3 bases at V and 4 bases at J, with 12 bases in the middle. The CDR3 is 14 residues long. Germline V gene lookup returns CDR1 MDHEN and CDR2 SYDVKM. The CDR3 DNA is TGTGCCAGCAGTTTTAGGGCAGACGGCTATGGCTACACCTTC. Its translation: CASSFRADGYGYTF.

This clonotype was observed a handful of times. The gene calls are TRBV7-9 and TRBJ1-2, with D perhaps matching TRBD1 (6 bases). Trimming took 1 base from V and 5 from J, leaving 14 bases between them. The CDR3 totals 15 residues. Germline-derived CDR1 and CDR2 are SEHNR and FQNEAQ (reference sequence). CDR3 nucleotide sequence: TGTGCCAGCAGCTTAGTAGGCAGGGGACTTTATGGCTACACCTTC. Translating gives CASSLVGRGLYGYTF.

In its sample, this clonotype was seen a few times. It may be a read error: a sequence one base away is much more abundant. The J gene is TRBJ2-5, the V gene TRBV4-2; 9 bases line up with TRBD2. CDR3 size: 16 residues. Looked up from germline, CDR1 is LGHNA and CDR2 is YNFKEQ. The CDR3 protein is CAGSQATRGGSETQYF. CDR3 nucleotide sequence: TGTGCCGGCAGCCAAGCGACGCGGGGGGGCTCTGAGACCCAGTACTTC.

This clonotype was found many times. The chain couples TRBV20-1 to TRBJ2-3, with unresolved D. CDR1 is DFQATT, CDR2 SNEGSKA, per germline (reference sequence). CDR3 size: 15 residues. Trimming left V 0 bases short and J 6 bases short, with 16 bases between. The CDR3 DNA sequence: TGCAGTGCTAGAGATCGGCGGTCCCCGTTGGATACGCAGTATTTT. This translates into CSARDRRSPLDTQYF.

The chain has TRBV7-2 and TRBJ2-1; TRBD2 matches 8 bases. Germline loops: CDR1 SGHTA, CDR2 FQGNSA. Losses at the gene ends were 5 bases for V and 3 bases for J; bases not matched to a gene: 6. The CDR3 is 15 residues long. As DNA, the CDR3 is TGTGCCAGCAGCAAAGGGACTAGTAACTACAATGAGCAGTTCTTC. Protein: CASSKGTSNYNEQFF.

There are many counts of this clonotype. This chain joins TRBV6-5 and TRBJ2-7; TRBD1 is a possible D gene (6 bases). The ends were cut back, 0 bases at V and 5 bases at J, with 23 bases in the middle. This CDR3 has 18 amino acids. Germline V lookup: CDR1 MNHEY, CDR2 SVGAGI. The CDR3 DNA follows: TGTGCCAGCAGTTACTCGATAGTGGGGGCCGCCTCGGGTAACGAGCAGTACTTC. Protein sequence: CASSYSIVGAASGNEQYF.

This clonotype was counted ten times or more. The chain links TRBV5-4 to TRBJ2-5, with D perhaps matching TRBD1 (5 bases). Trimming left V 0 bases short and J 4 bases short, with 10 bases between. This CDR3 is 14 amino acids long. Per the germline V gene, CDR1 is SGHNT and CDR2 is YYREEE (reference sequence). CDR3 DNA: TGTGCCAGCAGCTTGGAGGGGCCGGTAGAGACCCAGTACTTC. Translated, it gives CASSLEGPVETQYF.

This clonotype was observed a handful of times. This may stem from a read error, because a much larger clone lies one nucleotide away. The V and J genes are TRBV12-3 or TRBV12-4 and TRBJ2-1; 10 nucleotides agree with TRBD2. The ends lost 1 base at V and 6 bases at J; junction bases unmatched: 3. This CDR3 is built from 15 residues. Here the CDR3 reads CASSLVASGGNEQFF. As DNA, the CDR3 is TGTGCCAGCAGTTTAGTGGCTAGCGGGGGCAATGAGCAGTTCTTC.

As to this clonotype: This could be a read error, since a much larger clone is one nucleotide away. The chain recombines TRBV6-2 or TRBV6-3 with TRBJ2-1; 11 bases match TRBD2. Germline assignment: CDR1 MNHEY and CDR2 SVGEGT. This CDR3 is built from 15 residues. The CDR3 sequence is CAGRFSGGAYNEQFF. The CDR3 coding sequence is TGTGCCGGCAGATTTAGCGGGGGGGCATACAATGAGCAGTTCTTC.

As for this clonotype: A much larger clone differs by one base, so this may be a read error. The rearrangement uses TRBV5-1 and TRBJ2-5, with 9 bases lining up with TRBD1. Germline assignment: CDR1 SGHRS and CDR2 YFSETQ. This CDR3 spans 12 amino acids. V dropped 4 bases and J dropped 12; count of bases not matched to a gene: 7. In DNA, the CDR3 is TGCGCCAGCAGCACGGACAGGGGAGACAAGTACTTC. This sequence encodes CASSTDRGDKYF.

This clonotype was counted ten times or more. This rearrangement joins TRBV6-1 to TRBJ2-3; D ambiguous. The germline gives CDR1 MNHNS, CDR2 SASEGT. This CDR3 has 13 residues. The ends were cut back, 1 base at V and 4 bases at J, with 6 bases in the middle. This CDR3 is CASSEDRADTQYF. The CDR3 region has the DNA TGTGCCAGCAGTGAAGATAGGGCAGATACGCAGTATTTT.

Comments on this clonotype: This could be a read error, since a much larger clone is one nucleotide away. The chain carries TRBV10-2 and TRBJ2-7; 9 bases are shared with TRBD1. Germline lookup yields CDR1 WSHSY and CDR2 SAAADI. Unmatched junction bases numbered 14, after V lost 7 bases and J lost 7 bases. There are 15 residues in the CDR3. Written as DNA, the CDR3 is TGCGCCAGCAATACTCCGGGACAGGGCTTAAATGAGCAGTACTTC. Amino acids: CASNTPGQGLNEQYF.

This clonotype has just one count. A single base separates this from a much larger clone, so it may be a read error. The chain combines TRBV12-3 or TRBV12-4 with TRBJ2-3; 8 nucleotides line up with TRBD2. This CDR3 is built from 16 residues. J gave up 4 bases and V 4 bases, and 10 bases lay outside the gene matches. The CDR3 DNA sequence: TGTGCCAGCAGTTCAAGGCGGGGGGCCATCGCAGATACGCAGTATTTT. Translation: CASSSRRGAIADTQYF.